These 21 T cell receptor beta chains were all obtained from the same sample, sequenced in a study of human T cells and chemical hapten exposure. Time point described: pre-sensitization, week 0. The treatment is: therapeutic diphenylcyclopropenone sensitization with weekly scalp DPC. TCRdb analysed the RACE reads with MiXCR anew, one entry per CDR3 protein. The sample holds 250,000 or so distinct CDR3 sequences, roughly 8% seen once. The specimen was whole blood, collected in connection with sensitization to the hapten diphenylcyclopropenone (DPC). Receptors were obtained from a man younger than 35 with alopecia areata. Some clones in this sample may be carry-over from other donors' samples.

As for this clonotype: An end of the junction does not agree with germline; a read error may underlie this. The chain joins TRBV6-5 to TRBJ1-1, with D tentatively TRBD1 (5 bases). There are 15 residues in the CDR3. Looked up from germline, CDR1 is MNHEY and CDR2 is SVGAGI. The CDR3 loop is CASRIKGAWGTEGFF. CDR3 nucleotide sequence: TGTGCCAGCAGGATTAAAGGGGCATGGGGGACTGAAGGTTTCTTT.

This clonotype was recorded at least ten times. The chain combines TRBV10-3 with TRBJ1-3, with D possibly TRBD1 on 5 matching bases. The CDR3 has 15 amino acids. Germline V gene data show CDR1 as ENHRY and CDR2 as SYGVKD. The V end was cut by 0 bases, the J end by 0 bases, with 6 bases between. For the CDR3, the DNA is TGTGCCATCAGTGAGTCGGGGCCCTCTGGAAACACCATATATTTT. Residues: CAISESGPSGNTIYF.

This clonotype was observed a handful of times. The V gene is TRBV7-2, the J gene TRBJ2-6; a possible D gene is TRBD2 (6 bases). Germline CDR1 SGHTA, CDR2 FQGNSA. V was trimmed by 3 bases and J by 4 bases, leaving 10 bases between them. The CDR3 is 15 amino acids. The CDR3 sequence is CASSLEGPGANVLTF. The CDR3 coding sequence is TGTGCCAGCAGCTTGGAGGGGCCCGGGGCCAACGTCCTGACTTTC.

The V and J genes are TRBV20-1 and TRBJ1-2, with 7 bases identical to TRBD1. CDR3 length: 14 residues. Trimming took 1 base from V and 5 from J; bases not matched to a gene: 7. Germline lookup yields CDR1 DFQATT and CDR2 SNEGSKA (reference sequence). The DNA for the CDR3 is TGCAGTGCTAGAGTGGACAGGTCCCCATATGGCTACACCTTC. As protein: CSARVDRSPYGYTF.

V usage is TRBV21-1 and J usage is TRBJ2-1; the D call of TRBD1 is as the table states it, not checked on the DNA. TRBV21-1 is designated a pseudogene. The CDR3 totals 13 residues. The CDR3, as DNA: TGTGCCAGCAGCAAAGCGTCCCGGAATGAGCAGTTCTTC. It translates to CASSKASRNEQFF.

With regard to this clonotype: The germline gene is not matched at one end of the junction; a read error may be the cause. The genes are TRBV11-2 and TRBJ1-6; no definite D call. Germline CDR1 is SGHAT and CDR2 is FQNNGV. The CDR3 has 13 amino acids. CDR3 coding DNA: TGTGCCAGCAGCCCCAGCCCTACAGCTAGCATCAACTTT. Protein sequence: CASSPSPTASINF. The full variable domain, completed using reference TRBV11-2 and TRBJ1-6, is EAGVAQSPRYKIIEKRQSVAFWCNPISGHATLYWYQQILGQGPKLLIQFQNNGVVDDSQLPKDRFSAERLKGVDSTLKIQPAKLEDSAVYLCASSPSPTASINFGNGTRLTVT.

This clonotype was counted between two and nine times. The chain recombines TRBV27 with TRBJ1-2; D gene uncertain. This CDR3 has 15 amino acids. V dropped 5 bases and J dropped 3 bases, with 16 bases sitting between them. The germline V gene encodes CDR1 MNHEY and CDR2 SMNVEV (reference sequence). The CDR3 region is CASSPRLGRDYGYTF. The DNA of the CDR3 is TGTGCCAGCAGTCCCCGCCTAGGCAGAGACTATGGCTACACCTTC.

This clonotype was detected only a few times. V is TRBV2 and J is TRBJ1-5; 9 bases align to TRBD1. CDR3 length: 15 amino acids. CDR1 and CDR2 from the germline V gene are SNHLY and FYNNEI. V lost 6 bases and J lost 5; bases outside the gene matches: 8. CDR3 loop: CASRGLRDRDQPQHF. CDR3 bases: TGTGCCAGCAGAGGTTTGAGGGACAGGGATCAGCCCCAGCATTTT.

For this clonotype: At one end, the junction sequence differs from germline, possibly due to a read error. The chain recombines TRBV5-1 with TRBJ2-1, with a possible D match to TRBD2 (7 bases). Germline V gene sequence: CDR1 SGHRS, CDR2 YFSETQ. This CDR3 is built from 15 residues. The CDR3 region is CAISLSGGLVNEQFF. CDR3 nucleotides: TGCGCCATCAGCTTGTCGGGGGGCCTAGTCAATGAGCAGTTCTTC.

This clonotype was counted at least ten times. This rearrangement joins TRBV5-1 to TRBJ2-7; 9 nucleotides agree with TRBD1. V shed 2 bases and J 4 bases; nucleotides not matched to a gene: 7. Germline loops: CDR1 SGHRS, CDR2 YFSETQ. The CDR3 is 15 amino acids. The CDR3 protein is CASSFTGTGLYEQYF. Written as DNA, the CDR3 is TGCGCCAGCAGCTTTACCGGGACAGGGTTATACGAGCAGTACTTC.

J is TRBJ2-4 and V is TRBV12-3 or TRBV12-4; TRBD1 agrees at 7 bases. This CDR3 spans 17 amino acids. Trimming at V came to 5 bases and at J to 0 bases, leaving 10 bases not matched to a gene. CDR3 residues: CASSRTGANLAKNIQYF. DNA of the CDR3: TGTGCCAGCAGTAGGACAGGAGCTAATTTAGCCAAAAACATTCAGTACTTC.

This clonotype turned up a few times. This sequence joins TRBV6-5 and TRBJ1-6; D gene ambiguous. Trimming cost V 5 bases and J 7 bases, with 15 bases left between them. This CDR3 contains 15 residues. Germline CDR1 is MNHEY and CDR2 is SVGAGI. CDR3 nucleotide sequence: TGTGCCAGCAGTACGAGAGGACGGAAGAATTCACCCCTCCACTTT. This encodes CASSTRGRKNSPLHF.

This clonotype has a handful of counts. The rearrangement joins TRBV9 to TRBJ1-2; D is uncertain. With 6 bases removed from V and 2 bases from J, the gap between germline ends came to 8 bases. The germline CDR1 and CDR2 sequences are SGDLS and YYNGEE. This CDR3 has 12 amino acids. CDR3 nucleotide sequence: TGTGCCAGCAAGCCGGCGAACTATGGCTACACCTTC. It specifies CASKPANYGYTF. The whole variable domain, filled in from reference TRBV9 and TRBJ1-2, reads DSGVTQTPKHLITATGQRVTLRCSPRSGDLSVYWYQQSLDQGLQFLIQYYNGEERAKGNILERFSAQQFPDLHSELNLSSLELGDSALYFCASKPANYGYTFGSGTRLTVV.

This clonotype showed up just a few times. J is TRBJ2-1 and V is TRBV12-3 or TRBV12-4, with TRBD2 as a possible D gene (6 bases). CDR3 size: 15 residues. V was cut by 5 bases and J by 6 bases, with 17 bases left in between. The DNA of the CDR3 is TGTGCCAGCAGTCGCCAGGGAGGAGAACGCAATGAGCAGTTCTTC. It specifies CASSRQGGERNEQFF.

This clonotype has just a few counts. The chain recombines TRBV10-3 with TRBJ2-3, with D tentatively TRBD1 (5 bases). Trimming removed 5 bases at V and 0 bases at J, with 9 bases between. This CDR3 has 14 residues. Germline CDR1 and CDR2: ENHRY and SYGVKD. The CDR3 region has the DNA TGTGCCATCAGTACCGACAGAAGCACAGATACGCAGTATTTT. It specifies CAISTDRSTDTQYF.

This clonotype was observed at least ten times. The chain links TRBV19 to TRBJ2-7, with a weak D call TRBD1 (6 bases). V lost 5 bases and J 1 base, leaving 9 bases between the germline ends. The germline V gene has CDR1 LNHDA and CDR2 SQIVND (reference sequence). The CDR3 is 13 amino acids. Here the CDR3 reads CASSPGQSYEQYF. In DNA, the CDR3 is TGTGCCAGTAGTCCTGGACAGTCCTACGAGCAGTACTTC.

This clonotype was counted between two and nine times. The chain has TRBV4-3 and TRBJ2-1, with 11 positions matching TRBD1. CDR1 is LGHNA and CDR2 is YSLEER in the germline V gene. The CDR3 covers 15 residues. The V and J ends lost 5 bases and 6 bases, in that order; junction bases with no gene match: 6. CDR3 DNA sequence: TGCGCCAGCAGCTCGGGACAGGGGGTTTCCAATGAGCAGTTCTTC. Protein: CASSSGQGVSNEQFF.

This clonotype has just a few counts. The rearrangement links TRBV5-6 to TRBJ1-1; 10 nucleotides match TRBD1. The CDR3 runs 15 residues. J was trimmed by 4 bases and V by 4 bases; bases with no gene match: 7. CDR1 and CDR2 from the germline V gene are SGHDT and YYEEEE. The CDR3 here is CASSPGTGELTEAFF. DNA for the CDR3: TGTGCCAGCAGCCCCGGGACAGGGGAGCTCACTGAAGCTTTCTTT. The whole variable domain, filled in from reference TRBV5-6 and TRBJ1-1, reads DAGVTQSPTHLIKTRGQQVTLRCSPKSGHDTVSWYQQALGQGPQFIFQYYEEEERQRGNFPDRFSGHQFPNYSSELNVNALLLGDSALYLCASSPGTGELTEAFFGQGTRLTVV.

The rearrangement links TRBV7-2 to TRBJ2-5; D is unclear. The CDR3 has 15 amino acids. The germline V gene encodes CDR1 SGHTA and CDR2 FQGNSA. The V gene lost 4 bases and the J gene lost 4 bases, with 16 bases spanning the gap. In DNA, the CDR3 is TGTGCCAGCAGCTCCCGGTCGGTTGGGTTAGAGACCCAGTACTTC. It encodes CASSSRSVGLETQYF.

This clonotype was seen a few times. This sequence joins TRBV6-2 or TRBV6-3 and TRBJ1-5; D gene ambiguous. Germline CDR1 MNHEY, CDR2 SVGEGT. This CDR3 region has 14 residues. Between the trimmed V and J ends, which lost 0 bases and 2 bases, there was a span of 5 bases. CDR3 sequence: CASSYSQGNQPQHF. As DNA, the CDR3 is TGTGCCAGCAGTTACTCGCAGGGCAATCAGCCCCAGCATTTT.

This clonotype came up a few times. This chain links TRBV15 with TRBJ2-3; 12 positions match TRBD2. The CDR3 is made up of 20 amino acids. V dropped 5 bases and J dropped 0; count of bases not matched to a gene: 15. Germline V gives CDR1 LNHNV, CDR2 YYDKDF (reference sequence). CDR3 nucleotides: TGTGCCACCAGCCTACACCCGACTAGCGGGGGCCCTAAGAGCACAGATACGCAGTATTTT. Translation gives CATSLHPTSGGPKSTDTQYF.